This entry describes one TCR beta chain. Germline V gene sequence: CDR1 KGHSH, CDR2 LQKENI. The CDR3 has 15 amino acids. The ends were cut back, 6 bases at V and 1 base at J, with 14 bases in the middle. Under the authors' procedure: From reference gene primer amplification, estimates of nucleated cell counts were derived. TCRdb keeps only in-frame clones here, not all; method: immunoSEQ multiplex PCR. The V and J calls and clone size come from that table; D and trimming were worked out from the DNA. The sample contains fewer than 110,000 clones, almost 85% of which appear only once. The data derive from a study of blood T cell repertoires in COVID-19.

Material for sequencing was peripheral blood. The chain couples TRBV18 to TRBJ2-3; no clear D gene. The TCR was taken from a human donor in a cohort sampled during active COVID-19. CDR3 sequence (DNA): TGTGCCAGCTCTCCTAGAGATGGCGGCACAGATACGCAGTATTTT. It translates to CASSPRDGGTDTQYF.